Detailed here is one T cell receptor (beta chain). Its specificity is not known. One junction end does not reproduce the germline sequence, and a read error may be involved. This record comes from a study of blood T cells in healthy people across ages. Study-wide results and limits: Per million T cells, the diversity of TCR beta decreased roughly linearly as age advanced. A strong correlation was found between TCR beta diversity and the percentage of naive T cells.

Each donor was a healthy Caucasian individual from Russia, aged roughly 6 to 95. Per the germline V gene, CDR1 is MGHDK and CDR2 is SYGVNS. CDR3 length: 14 residues. For the second PCR, which ran for about 7 to 11 cycles, a sample-barcoded 5' primer and a J-beta primer mix were used. TCRdb re-called the 5' RACE reads through MiXCR, storing one row per CDR3 protein. Of roughly 1.5 million distinct CDR3 sequences listed, about 45% are singletons. Sequencing was performed on blood. The rearrangement uses TRBV25-1 and TRBJ1-2, with D perhaps matching TRBD1 (5 bases). The TCR was taken from a woman younger than 35 in good health. The CDR3 here is CAGSDPGTANGYTF. CDR3 DNA sequence: TGTGCCGGCAGTGACCCCGGGACGGCGAACGGCTACACCTTC.